Listed here are 16 T cell receptor beta chains from one sample, sequenced in a study of lymphopenia after photon versus proton radiotherapy. The data were produced by immunoSEQ multiplex PCR, yet TCRdb's version contains in-frame clones alone and is incomplete. The sample yields fewer than 30,000 clones, about 92% seen once. The starting material was peripheral blood, obtained from a patient treated with photon-based radiotherapy. The source of these receptors is a woman between 45 and 65 years old with cholangiocarcinoma.

The gene calls are TRBV29-1 and TRBJ2-7; TRBD1 matches 7 bases. The trim removed 0 bases at V and 2 bases at J, leaving 7 bases unmatched. The germline CDR1 and CDR2 sequences are SQVTM and ANQGSEA. CDR3 length: 15 residues. The CDR3 loop is CSVEDRRTGPYEQYF. The DNA for the CDR3 is TGCAGCGTTGAAGATAGGAGGACAGGTCCCTACGAGCAGTACTTC.

V is TRBV28 and J is TRBJ2-7; D may be TRBD1 or TRBD2 (5 bases each). Germline values: CDR1 MDHEN, CDR2 SYDVKM. V was clipped by 6 bases and J by 5 bases, with 23 bases between them. CDR3 size: 16 residues. Here the CDR3 reads CASSPSGAQGMNEQYF. The DNA for the CDR3 is TGTGCCAGCAGCCCGTCCGGGGCCCAGGGCATGAACGAGCAGTACTTC.

The rearrangement joins TRBV11-2 to TRBJ1-2, with D uncertain. The V gene's germline CDR1 is SGHAT and CDR2 FQNNGV. The germline V and J ends were trimmed by 3 bases and 4 bases, with 12 bases remaining between them. The CDR3 contains 14 residues. The DNA for the CDR3 is TGTGCCAGCAGCTTTTCCCAGGACGCCTATGGCTACACCTTC. This sequence encodes CASSFSQDAYGYTF.

The rearrangement joins TRBV30 to TRBJ2-7; possibly TRBD1 for D (5 bases). Germline-derived CDR1 and CDR2 are GTSNPN and SVGIG (reference sequence). Deletions cut 5 bases from V and 5 bases from J, with 19 bases between. The CDR3 covers 14 residues. CDR3: CAWVPKAGRHEQYF. CDR3 bases: TGTGCCTGGGTGCCAAAGGCAGGGCGACACGAGCAGTACTTC. The variable domain in full, with the rest retrieved from reference TRBV30 and TRBJ2-7, is SQTIHQWPATLVQPVGSPLSLECTVEGTSNPNLYWYRQAAGRGLQLLFYSVGIGQISSEVPQNLSASRPQDRQFILSSKKLLLSDSGFYLCAWVPKAGRHEQYFGPGTRLTVT.

The V call is TRBV5-1, the J call TRBJ1-2, with 7 nucleotides matching TRBD1. The CDR3 loop spans 16 amino acids. Unmatched junction bases numbered 16, after V lost 6 bases and J lost 5 bases. Germline CDR1 reads SGHRS; CDR2 reads YFSETQ. CDR3 bases: TGCGCCAGCACGGAGGGGGCGGCTTCAACGGCTTATGGCTACACCTTC. Translated: CASTEGAASTAYGYTF.

The chain couples TRBV11-2 to TRBJ1-1, with 7 bases matching TRBD1. Germline V gene sequence: CDR1 SGHAT, CDR2 FQNNGV. The CDR3 is 17 residues long. With V trimmed by 1 base and J by 1 base, 9 bases remained unmatched. The CDR3 DNA reads as TGTGCCAGCAGCTTAGCCCCGACAGGGTTTAAGAACACTGAAGCTTTCTTT. Protein sequence: CASSLAPTGFKNTEAFF.

The chain couples TRBV28 to TRBJ2-2; D remains ambiguous. The CDR3 sequence is 14 residues long. Germline CDR1 and CDR2: MDHEN and SYDVKM. V was shortened by 1 base and J by 6 bases, with 9 bases between the two germline ends. The CDR3 DNA follows: TGTGCCAGCAGTTTATCTCAGGCAGCCGGGGAGCTGTTTTTT. Its translation: CASSLSQAAGELFF. Complete variable domain (other parts from reference TRBV28 and TRBJ2-2): DVKVTQSSRYLVKRTGEKVFLECVQDMDHENMFWYRQDPGLGLRLIYFSYDVKMKEKGDIPEGYSVSREKKERFSLILESASTNQTSMYLCASSLSQAAGELFFGEGSRLTVL.

The CDR3 DNA sequence: TGTGCCACCGCCTCCGGGACAGGGTTGGGTCAGGCTTTCTTT. Residues: CATASGTGLGQAFF. V gene TRBV27 combines with J gene TRBJ1-1; 9 bases agree with TRBD1. CDR3 length: 14 residues. Germline V gives CDR1 MNHEY, CDR2 SMNVEV (reference sequence). Trimming removed 10 bases from V and 11 bases from J; junction bases left unmatched: 17.

V and J are TRBV7-2 and TRBJ1-3; D may be TRBD1 (5 bases). This CDR3 is built from 17 residues. Trimming cost V 4 bases and J 5 bases, with 21 bases left between them. Germline CDR1 and CDR2: SGHTA and FQGNSA. The CDR3 nucleotides read TGTGCCAGCAGCTCGGGGCCCGAGGGGTGGTGGCGAAACACCATATATTTT. This gives the protein CASSSGPEGWWRNTIYF.

This chain links TRBV30 with TRBJ1-3; perhaps TRBD1 as D (6 bases). Germline V gene data show CDR1 as GTSNPN and CDR2 as SVGIG (reference sequence). The CDR3 extends over 15 amino acids. Trimming took off 2 bases at V and 0 bases at J, with 11 bases between the two ends. CDR3: CAWSKVRGSGNTIYF. The CDR3 region has the DNA TGTGCCTGGAGTAAGGTCAGGGGCTCTGGAAACACCATATATTTT.

The chain recombines TRBV5-1 with TRBJ1-2; 7 nucleotides match TRBD1. The CDR3 is made up of 13 amino acids. J gave up 4 bases and V 4 bases, and 4 bases lay outside the gene matches. CDR1 is SGHRS, CDR2 YFSETQ, per germline. This CDR3 is CASSRDSSYGYTF. DNA for the CDR3: TGCGCCAGCAGCCGGGACAGTTCCTATGGCTACACCTTC. The entire variable domain, with the rest obtained from reference TRBV5-1 and TRBJ1-2, is as follows: KAGVTQTPRYLIKTRGQQVTLSCSPISGHRSVSWYQQTPGQGLQFLFEYFSETQRNKGNFPGRFSGRQFSNSRSEMNVSTLELGDSALYLCASSRDSSYGYTFGSGTRLTVV.

Only a few counts were recorded for this clone. This chain connects TRBV7-9 to TRBJ1-6; 7 bases are a match to TRBD1. This CDR3 is built from 14 residues. CDR1 and CDR2 from the germline V gene are SEHNR and FQNEAQ (reference sequence). The trim removed 5 bases at V and 6 bases at J, leaving 4 bases unmatched. CDR3 bases: TGTGCCAGCAGCCTCGGACAGGTTAATTCACCCCTCCACTTT. It codes for CASSLGQVNSPLHF. Complete variable domain (other parts from reference TRBV7-9 and TRBJ1-6): DTGVSQNPRHKITKRGQNVTFRCDPISEHNRLYWYRQTLGQGPEFLTYFQNEAQLEKSRLLSDRFSAERPKGSFSTLEIQRTEQGDSAMYLCASSLGQVNSPLHFGNGTRLTVT.

This clone was detected only a few times. As DNA, the CDR3 is TGTGCCAGTCAGGGGCGGTATAATTCACCCCTCCACTTT. Translation: CASQGRYNSPLHF. This chain uses TRBV2 with TRBJ1-6; perhaps TRBD1 as D (6 bases). Germline values: CDR1 SNHLY, CDR2 FYNNEI. Trimming stripped 9 bases from V and 4 bases from J, with 10 bases between. The CDR3 is 13 residues long.

The genes are TRBV18 and TRBJ1-4; TRBD1 aligns across 8 bases. This CDR3 spans 14 amino acids. Trimming removed 3 bases from V and 7 bases from J; junction bases left unmatched: 4. The germline V gene has CDR1 KGHSH and CDR2 LQKENI. The CDR3 loop reads CASSPQTGVEKLFF. Written as DNA, the CDR3 is TGTGCCAGCTCACCGCAGACAGGGGTTGAAAAACTGTTTTTT.

This clone was seen only once. The V call is TRBV19, the J call TRBJ2-3, with D unresolved. Germline CDR1 is LNHDA and CDR2 is SQIVND (reference sequence). The CDR3 spans 16 residues. V shed 5 bases and J shed 2 bases, with 17 bases lying between them. In DNA, the CDR3 is TGTGCCAGTAGTGCCGACATCGACGGATACACAGATACGCAGTATTTT. Protein sequence: CASSADIDGYTDTQYF.

CDR3 sequence reads: CASSGLYSGNTIYF. In DNA form, the CDR3 reads TGTGCCAGCAGTGGACTGTACTCTGGAAACACCATATATTTT. The chain combines TRBV6-1 with TRBJ1-3; D remains ambiguous. The CDR3 is 14 residues long. Per the germline V gene, CDR1 is MNHNS and CDR2 is SASEGT. The ends were cut back, 4 bases at V and 0 bases at J, with 7 bases in the middle.